This TCR beta chain derives from a study of molecular identifiers for immune sequencing clone quantification (dated by TCRdb to 2016 to 2019). In terms of the full investigation: For a replicate experiment, RNA from 20,000 or 100,000 naive CD8 T cells was divided into five aliquots, and four of the five aliquots were sequenced. CD8 T cells were used in a methods study to benchmark molecular-identifier clustering-based TCR repertoire sequencing (MIDCIRS) and TCR RNA copy counting. Summary of the overall study and its limitations: The sizes of highly expanded clones could end up underestimated when identical TCR molecules share a barcode. Modeling indicated about 3 TCR RNA copies recovered per cell, compared with approximately 10 by digital PCR, which implies a capture efficiency of 25% to 35%. Spiked-in Jurkat TCR RNA equal to a single cell's worth was reported to be detectable even within 1,100,000 naive CD8 T cells. In CMV-specific effector cells, over 98% of molecules were held by clones above 20 RNA copies, whereas under 1% of molecules were held by such clones in naive cells. The naive libraries included spiked-in Jurkat TCR RNA (under eleven copies' worth), and this Jurkat TCR RNA is not part of the donor repertoire. When barcode sub-clustering was left out, chimeric consensus sequences inflated TCR diversity, with chimeras reaching as high as 47%.

In its sample, this clonotype was seen a few times. Its antigen remains undetermined. No quality values exist for individual bases; no much larger clone is one base distant. Preparation of the library involved PCR. Sequenced using an Illumina HiSeq 4000. Bulk TCR libraries were prepared as previously described, using TCR primers listed in Table S5. Total RNA was purified with the Qiagen AllPrep DNA/RNA kit. Reads from multiple sequencing runs of the same library were pooled before analysis. The authors processed their data as follows. Reads were retained only if their TCR constant sequence matched exactly, and those retained reads were trimmed to 150 nt and grouped according to their 12-nt molecular barcodes. Reads within each barcode group were sub-clustered using a 15% Levenshtein threshold, and quality-weighted consensus sequences were constructed for each RNA molecule. Non-functional sequences were filtered out, along with any lower-count sequence sitting one edit away from another sequence. Barcode sub-clusters with fewer than 20% of the maximum read count were removed, based on fitting two negative binomial distributions. The public reads were quality trimmed at Q25 with fastp and then assembled into clones with MiXCR by TCRdb, keeping productive beta chains. Identical CDR3 proteins give one entry, which carries the most common genes and DNA. The V and J calls follow TCRdb's processing rather than the paper's. This sample holds about 510,000 distinct CDR3 sequences; 20% to 25% were observed only once. Roughly 0.81% of the sample belongs to the ten largest clones.

V loses 2 bases, J loses 0 bases, and the germline ends lie 9 bases apart. CDR1 and CDR2 are read off the germline V gene as SGHRS and YFSETQ. The CDR3 goes from the cysteine to the phenylalanine over 15 residues. The sequence is cut down to CDR3 DNA, 45 bases in frame from base 1. Libraries of naive CD8 T cells were built from about 19,000 to 1,100,000 sorted cells, with 10%, 30% or 50% of the purified RNA used. Naive CD8 T cells, defined as CD8+CD4-CCR7+CD45RA+, were FACS-sorted into RLT Plus buffer on a BD FACSAria II. Detection sensitivity was tested by spiking Jurkat RNA equal to some 11 TCR copies' worth into samples containing 20,000-1,000,000 naive CD8 T cells. CD8 T cells were enriched using RosetteSep CD8+ T Cell Enrichment Cocktail and Ficoll-Paque, and the enriched cells then underwent ACK red cell lysis.

This receptor was taken from a human donor in good health. Some libraries in this study had Jurkat cell RNA spiked in. Recombination linked TRBV5-1 to TRBJ1-3, with a weak D call of TRBD1 (6 bases match). The sequencing input was naive CD8+ T cells from blood, with Jurkat cell RNA spiked in. The cell subset or site label, as the study defines it: FACS-sorted CD8+CD4-CCR7+CD45RA+ naive T cells. The DNA is as follows: TGCGCCAGCAGCTTTAACAGGGACTCTGGAAACACCATATATTTT. It translates to CASSFNRDSGNTIYF. Extended through the reference TRBV5-1 and TRBJ1-3 proteins, this CDR3 yields the full variable domain: KAGVTQTPRYLIKTRGQQVTLSCSPISGHRSVSWYQQTPGQGLQFLFEYFSETQRNKGNFPGRFSGRQFSNSRSEMNVSTLELGDSALYLCASSFNRDSGNTIYFGEGSWLTVV.